A selection of T cell receptor beta chains follows, all from one sample in a study of cytomegalovirus exposure and HLA in healthy donors. The method was immunoSEQ multiplex PCR; TCRdb's version includes in-frame clones alone and lacks a portion of them. Of 100,000 to 150,000 clones in the sample, roughly 10% are singletons; the top ten hold approximately 4.4%. The specimen was PBMCs. The source of these receptors is a woman between 18 and 29 years old in good health and CMV-seropositive. CDR3s include the opening cysteine and the closing phenylalanine or tryptophan. The D gene is left open where the match is weak.

len | v_gene | d_gene | CDR3aa
14 | TRBV28 | NA | CASSLGGQKTEAFF
13 | TRBV6-5 | TRBD1 | CASGRGLTYEQYF
13 | TRBV5-6 | NA | CASSLGGAAGYTF
14 | TRBV6-5 | TRBD2 | CASSRGVNTGELFF
13 | TRBV28 | NA | CASSSGTHQPQHF
15 | TRBV2 | TRBD1 | CASIRYGTGSYEQYF
18 | TRBV4-2 | TRBD2 | CASSQDGVAGGGQETQYF
14 | TRBV21-1 | NA | CASSSHRSSYEQYF
15 | TRBV4-2 | TRBD1 | CASSLDRVDNTEAFF
17 | TRBV7-6 | TRBD1 | CASSSASPGQGRTEAFF
11 | TRBV29-1 | NA | CSAGMNTEAFF
13 | TRBV5-1 | NA | CASSPGLTSGQYF
14 | TRBV7-2 | NA | CASSSGLGGETQYF
16 | TRBV6-1 | NA | CASSEAPYFSGYGYTF
13 | TRBV28 | TRBD1 | CASRGQGVGEQYF
15 | TRBV21-1 | NA | CASSKVMRVTTEAFF
17 | TRBV11-1 | TRBD1 | CASSQGDSISGANVLTF
14 | TRBV5-1 | NA | CASSLFNLTDTIYF
13 | TRBV30 | NA | CAWTMGKDQPQHF
15 | TRBV2 | TRBD1 | CASTLGAEGARRVAF
17 | TRBV5-6 | TRBD1 | CASSGDRGPAGANVLTF
12 | TRBV28 | NA | CASSLLTGELFF
13 | TRBV4-1 | NA | CASSPSFNQPQHF
14 | TRBV13 | NA | CASSFLGGTDTQYF
22 | TRBV4-1 | TRBD1 | CASSQDDVATGDFLMGSYEQYF
14 | TRBV7-2 | NA | CASSSPPQQETQYF
15 | TRBV27 | TRBD2 | CASSLSSGSSYEQYF
13 | TRBV28 | NA | CATSGGANTEAFF
13 | TRBV7-6 | NA | CASSPTSRETQYF
15 | TRBV25-1 | NA | CASSTNYRAGYGYTF
17 | TRBV15 | TRBD2 | CATSGPGLAGAAYEQYF
13 | TRBV29-1 | NA | CSVAMVGLNEQFF
14 | TRBV6-1 | TRBD1 | CASSAVPGQGRAFF
18 | TRBV7-8 | TRBD1 | CASSFQPGTATSGNTIYF
13 | TRBV5-6 | NA | CASSLRSSYEQYF
14 | TRBV19 | NA | CASSIFAGEETQYF
13 | TRBV2 | TRBD1 | CASKGTGGGKLFF
14 | TRBV18 | TRBD1 | CASSPGQTYQPQHF
16 | TRBV5-1 | TRBD2 | CASSILPGLGVIEQFF
13 | TRBV7-6 | NA | CASSFGVQETQYF
13 | TRBV7-3 | NA | CASSVLQGTEAFF
12 | TRBV6-6 | NA | CASSPNQETQYF
15 | TRBV13 | TRBD2 | CASSLPAGVFNEQFF
14 | TRBV28 | TRBD1 | CASSGQGPGNTIYF
17 | TRBV6-1 | NA | CASSERGSGKKSYEQYF
14 | TRBV28 | TRBD1 | CASQNRGPDQPQNF
15 | TRBV30 | TRBD1 | CAWNTGQGTTGELFF
11 | TRBV5-1 | NA | CASSFLYEQYF
17 | TRBV18 | TRBD1 | CASSPPNSQGEHNEQFF
18 | TRBV25-1 | NA | CASSDHQSGSGNTGELFF
15 | TRBV5-6 | NA | CASSPPLEHTGELFF
16 | TRBV6-6 | TRBD2 | CASSKRSGSMKNEQYF
13 | TRBV30 | NA | CAWRETYLRGYTF
13 | TRBV5-1 | NA | CASSLALQGGYTF
15 | TRBV4-1 | TRBD1 | CASSRDRGTGNTIYF
17 | TRBV18 | NA | CASSRSDGGGTYNEQFF
17 | TRBV4-1 | TRBD2 | CASSQDGLQRELREQYF
15 | TRBV7-6 | TRBD2 | CASSLVAGGSNEQFF
17 | TRBV11-3 | TRBD2 | CASSLGPLAGGPDTQYF